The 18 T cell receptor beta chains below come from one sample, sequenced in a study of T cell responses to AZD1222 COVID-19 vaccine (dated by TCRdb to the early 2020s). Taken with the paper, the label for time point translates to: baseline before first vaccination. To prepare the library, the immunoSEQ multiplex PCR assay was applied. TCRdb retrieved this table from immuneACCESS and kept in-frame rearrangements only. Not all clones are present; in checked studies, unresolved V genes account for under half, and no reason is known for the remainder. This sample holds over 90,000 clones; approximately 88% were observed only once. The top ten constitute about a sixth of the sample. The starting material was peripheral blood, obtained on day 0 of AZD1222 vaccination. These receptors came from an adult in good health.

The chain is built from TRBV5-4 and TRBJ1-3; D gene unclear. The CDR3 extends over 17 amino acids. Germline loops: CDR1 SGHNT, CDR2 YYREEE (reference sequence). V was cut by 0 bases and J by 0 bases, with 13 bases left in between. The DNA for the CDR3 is TGTGCCAGCAGCTTGGCCGGCCGCAGCTCCTCTGGAAACACCATATATTTT. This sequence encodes CASSLAGRSSSGNTIYF.

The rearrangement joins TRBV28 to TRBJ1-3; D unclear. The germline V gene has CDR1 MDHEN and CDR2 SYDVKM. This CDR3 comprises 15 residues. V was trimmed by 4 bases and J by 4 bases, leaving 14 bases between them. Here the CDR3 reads CASSSPWGAGNTIYF. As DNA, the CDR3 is TGTGCCAGCAGTTCCCCCTGGGGAGCAGGAAACACCATATATTTT.

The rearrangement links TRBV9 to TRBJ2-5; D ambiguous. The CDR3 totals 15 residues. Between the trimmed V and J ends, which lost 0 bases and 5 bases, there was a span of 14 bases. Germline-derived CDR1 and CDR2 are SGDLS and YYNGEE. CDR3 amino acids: CASSVGRQARETQYF. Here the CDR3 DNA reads TGTGCCAGCAGCGTAGGAAGGCAGGCGAGGGAGACCCAGTACTTC.

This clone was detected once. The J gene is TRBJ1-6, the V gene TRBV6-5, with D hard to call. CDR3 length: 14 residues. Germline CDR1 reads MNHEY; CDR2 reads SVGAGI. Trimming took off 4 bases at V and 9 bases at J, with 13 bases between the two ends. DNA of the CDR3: TGTGCCAGCAGTTCGGGTTTCGACCCTTCACCCCTCCACTTT. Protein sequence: CASSSGFDPSPLHF.

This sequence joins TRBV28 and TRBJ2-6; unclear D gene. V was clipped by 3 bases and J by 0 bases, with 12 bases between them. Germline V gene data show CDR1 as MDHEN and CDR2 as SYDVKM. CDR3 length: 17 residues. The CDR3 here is CASSFEYFNSGANVLTF. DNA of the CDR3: TGTGCCAGCAGTTTCGAATACTTCAACTCTGGGGCCAACGTCCTGACTTTC.

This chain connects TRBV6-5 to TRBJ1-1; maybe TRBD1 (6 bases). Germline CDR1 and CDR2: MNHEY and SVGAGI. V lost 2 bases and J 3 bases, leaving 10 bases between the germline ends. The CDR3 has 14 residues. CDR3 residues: CASSYLQGDTEAFF. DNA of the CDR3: TGTGCCAGCAGTTACCTACAGGGCGACACTGAAGCTTTCTTT.

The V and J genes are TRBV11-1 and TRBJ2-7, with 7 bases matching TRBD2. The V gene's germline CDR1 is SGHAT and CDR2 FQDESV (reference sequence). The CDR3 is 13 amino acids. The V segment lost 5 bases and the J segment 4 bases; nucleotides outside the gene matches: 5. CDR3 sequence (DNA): TGTGCCAGCAGCGGGCTAGCGGAGTACGAGCAGTACTTC. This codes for CASSGLAEYEQYF. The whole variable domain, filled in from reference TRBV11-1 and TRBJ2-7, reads EAEVAQSPRYKITEKSQAVAFWCDPISGHATLYWYRQILGQGPELLVQFQDESVVDDSQLPKDRFSAERLKGVDSTLKIQPAELGDSAMYLCASSGLAEYEQYFGPGTRLTVT.

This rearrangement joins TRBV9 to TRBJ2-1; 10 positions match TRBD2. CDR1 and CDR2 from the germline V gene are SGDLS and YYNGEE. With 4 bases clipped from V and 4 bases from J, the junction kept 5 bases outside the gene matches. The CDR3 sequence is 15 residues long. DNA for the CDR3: TGTGCCAGCAGCAGTGGACTAGCGGTTTACAATGAGCAGTTCTTC. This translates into CASSSGLAVYNEQFF.

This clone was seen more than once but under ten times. As DNA, the CDR3 is TGTGCCAGCAGCTTTTCGGGGACTGAAGCTTTCTTT. It encodes CASSFSGTEAFF. This chain joins TRBV5-6 and TRBJ1-1; no clear D gene. The CDR3 is 12 amino acids. CDR1 and CDR2 from the germline V gene are SGHDT and YYEEEE. V shed 2 bases and J shed 5 bases, with 7 bases lying between them.

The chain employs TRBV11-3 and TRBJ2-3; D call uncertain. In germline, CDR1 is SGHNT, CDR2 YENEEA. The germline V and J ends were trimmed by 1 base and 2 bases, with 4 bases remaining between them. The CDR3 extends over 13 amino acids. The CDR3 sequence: CASSLGVTDTQYF. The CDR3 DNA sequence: TGTGCCAGCAGCTTAGGCGTCACAGATACGCAGTATTTT.

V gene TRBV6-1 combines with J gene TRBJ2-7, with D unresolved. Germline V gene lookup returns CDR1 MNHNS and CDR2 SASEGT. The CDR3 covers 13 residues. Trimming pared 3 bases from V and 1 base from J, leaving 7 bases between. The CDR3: CASSEVGSYEQYF. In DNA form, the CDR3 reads TGTGCCAGCAGTGAGGTAGGGTCCTACGAGCAGTACTTC.

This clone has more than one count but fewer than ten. The CDR3 DNA reads TGTGCCAGCAGCTTAACCCCTCAGGGGGCCGGCAATCAGCCCCAGCATTTT. It specifies CASSLTPQGAGNQPQHF. The V call is TRBV7-8, the J call TRBJ1-5, with 8 bases that match TRBD1. Trimming cost V 2 bases and J 2 bases; bases outside gene matches: 8. Per germline, CDR1 SGHVS and CDR2 FQNEAQ. CDR3 length: 17 residues.

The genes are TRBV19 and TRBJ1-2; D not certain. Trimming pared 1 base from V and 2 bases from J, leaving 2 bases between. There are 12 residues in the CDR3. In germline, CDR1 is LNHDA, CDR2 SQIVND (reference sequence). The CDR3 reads CASSIVNYGYTF. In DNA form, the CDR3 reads TGTGCCAGTAGTATAGTCAACTATGGCTACACCTTC.

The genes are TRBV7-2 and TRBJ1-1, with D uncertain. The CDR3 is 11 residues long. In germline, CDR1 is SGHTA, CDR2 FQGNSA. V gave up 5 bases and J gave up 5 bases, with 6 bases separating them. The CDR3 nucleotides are TGTGCCAGCAGCGCCCGAACTGAAGCTTTCTTT. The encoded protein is CASSARTEAFF.

In DNA, the CDR3 is TGCGCCAGCAGGGGTTCCAACACTGAAGCTTTCTTT. It translates to CASRGSNTEAFF. This sequence joins TRBV10-1 and TRBJ1-1; no definite D call. V gave up 6 bases and J gave up 2 bases, with 7 bases separating them. The CDR3 covers 12 residues. The germline V gene has CDR1 WNHNN and CDR2 SYGVQD (reference sequence).

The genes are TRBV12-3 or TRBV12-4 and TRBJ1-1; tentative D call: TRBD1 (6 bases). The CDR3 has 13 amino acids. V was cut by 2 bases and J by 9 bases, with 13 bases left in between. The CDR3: CASSLKAGEKAFF. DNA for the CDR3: TGTGCCAGCAGTTTAAAGGCAGGGGAAAAAGCTTTCTTT.

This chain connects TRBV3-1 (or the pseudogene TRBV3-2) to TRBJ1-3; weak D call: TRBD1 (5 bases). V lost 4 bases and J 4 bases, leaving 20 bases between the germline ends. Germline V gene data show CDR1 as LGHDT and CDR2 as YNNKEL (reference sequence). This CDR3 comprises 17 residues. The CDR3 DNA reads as TGTGCCAGCAGCCTCCGCCCACCCGGGACTGAAGGAAACACCATATATTTT. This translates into CASSLRPPGTEGNTIYF.

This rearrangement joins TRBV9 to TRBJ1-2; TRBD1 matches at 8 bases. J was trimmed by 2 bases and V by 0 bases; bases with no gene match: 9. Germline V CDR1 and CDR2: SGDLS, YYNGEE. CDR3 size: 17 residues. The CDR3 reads CASSVGGQGAQNYGYTF. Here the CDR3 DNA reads TGTGCCAGCAGCGTAGGAGGGCAGGGGGCTCAAAACTATGGCTACACCTTC.